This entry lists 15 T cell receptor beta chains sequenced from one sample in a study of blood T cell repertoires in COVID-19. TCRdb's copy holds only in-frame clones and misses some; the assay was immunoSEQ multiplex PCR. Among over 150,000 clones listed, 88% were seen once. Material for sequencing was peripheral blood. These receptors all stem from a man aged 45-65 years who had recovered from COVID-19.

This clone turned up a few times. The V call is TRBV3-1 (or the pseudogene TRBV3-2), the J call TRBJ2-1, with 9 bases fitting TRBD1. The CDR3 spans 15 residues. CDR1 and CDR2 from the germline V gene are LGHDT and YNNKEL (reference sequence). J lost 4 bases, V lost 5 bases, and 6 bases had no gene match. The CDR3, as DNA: TGTGCCAGCAGCATCCCGGGACAGGGATACAATGAGCAGTTCTTC. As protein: CASSIPGQGYNEQFF.

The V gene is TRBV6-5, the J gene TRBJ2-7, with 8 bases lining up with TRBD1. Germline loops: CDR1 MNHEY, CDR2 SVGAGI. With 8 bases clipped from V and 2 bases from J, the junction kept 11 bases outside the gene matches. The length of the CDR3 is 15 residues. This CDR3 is CASSNAGTGAYEQYF. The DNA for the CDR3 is TGTGCCAGCTCTAATGCCGGGACAGGTGCCTACGAGCAGTACTTC.

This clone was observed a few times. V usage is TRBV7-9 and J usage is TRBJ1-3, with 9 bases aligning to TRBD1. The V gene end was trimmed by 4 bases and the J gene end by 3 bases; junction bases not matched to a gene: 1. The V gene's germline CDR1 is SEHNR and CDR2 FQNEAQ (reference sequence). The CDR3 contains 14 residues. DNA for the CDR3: TGTGCCAGCAGCTCGACAGGGGGTGGAAACACCATATATTTT. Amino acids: CASSSTGGGNTIYF.

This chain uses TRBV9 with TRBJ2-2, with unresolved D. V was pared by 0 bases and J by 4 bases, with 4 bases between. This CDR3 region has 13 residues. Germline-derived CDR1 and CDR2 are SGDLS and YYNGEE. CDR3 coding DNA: TGTGCCAGCAGCGTAGCGGGCACCGGGGAGCTGTTTTTT. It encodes CASSVAGTGELFF.

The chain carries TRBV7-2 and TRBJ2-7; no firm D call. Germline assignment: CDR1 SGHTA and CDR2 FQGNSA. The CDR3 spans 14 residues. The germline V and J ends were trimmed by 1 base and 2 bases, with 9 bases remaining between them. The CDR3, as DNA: TGTGCCAGCAGCTTAGATGACTTAGCCTACGAGCAGTACTTC. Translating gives CASSLDDLAYEQYF.

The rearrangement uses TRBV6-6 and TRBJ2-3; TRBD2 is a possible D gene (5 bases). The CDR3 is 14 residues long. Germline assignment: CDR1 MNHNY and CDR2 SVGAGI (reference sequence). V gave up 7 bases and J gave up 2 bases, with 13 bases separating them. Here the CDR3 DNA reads TGTGCCAGCACCCATCGAGGGAACACAGATACGCAGTATTTT. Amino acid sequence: CASTHRGNTDTQYF.

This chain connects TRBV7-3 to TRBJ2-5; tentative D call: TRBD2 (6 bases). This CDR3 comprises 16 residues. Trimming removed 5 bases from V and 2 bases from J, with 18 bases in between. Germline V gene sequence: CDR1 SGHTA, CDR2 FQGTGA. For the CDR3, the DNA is TGTGCCAGCAGCCCCCAAGGAGGGCGGGGTCAAGAGACCCAGTACTTC. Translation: CASSPQGGRGQETQYF.

The CDR3 DNA reads as TGTGCCAGCAGCTTGGAGGGGGCGGGCTACAATGAGCAGTTCTTC. Its translation: CASSLEGAGYNEQFF. The chain uses TRBV5-5 and TRBJ2-1; TRBD1 agrees at 7 bases. CDR1 is SGHKS, CDR2 YYEKEE, per germline (reference sequence). Trimming removed 0 bases from V and 3 bases from J; junction bases left unmatched: 3. The CDR3 spans 15 residues.

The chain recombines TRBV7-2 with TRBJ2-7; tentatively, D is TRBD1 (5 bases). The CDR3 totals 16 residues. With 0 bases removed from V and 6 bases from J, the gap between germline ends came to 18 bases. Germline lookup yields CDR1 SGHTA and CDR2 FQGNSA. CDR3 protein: CASSLAPAGPMAEQYF. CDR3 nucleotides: TGTGCCAGCAGCTTAGCTCCGGCAGGGCCGATGGCCGAGCAGTACTTC.

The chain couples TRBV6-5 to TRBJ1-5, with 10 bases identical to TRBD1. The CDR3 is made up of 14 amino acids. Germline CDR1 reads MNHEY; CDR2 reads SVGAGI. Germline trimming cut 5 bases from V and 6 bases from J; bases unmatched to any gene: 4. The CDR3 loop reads CASSRQGAGQPQHF. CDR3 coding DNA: TGTGCCAGCAGTAGACAGGGGGCCGGTCAGCCCCAGCATTTT.

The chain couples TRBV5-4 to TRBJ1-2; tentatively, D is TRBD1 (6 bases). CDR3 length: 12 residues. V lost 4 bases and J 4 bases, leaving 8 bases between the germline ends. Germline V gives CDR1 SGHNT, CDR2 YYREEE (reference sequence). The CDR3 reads CASSARGYGYTF. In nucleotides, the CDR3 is TGTGCCAGCAGCGCCAGGGGCTATGGCTACACCTTC.

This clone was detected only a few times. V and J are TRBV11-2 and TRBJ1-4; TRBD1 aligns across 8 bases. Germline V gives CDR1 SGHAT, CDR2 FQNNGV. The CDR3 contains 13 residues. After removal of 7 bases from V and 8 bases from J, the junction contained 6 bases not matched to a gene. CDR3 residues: CASTGGPGEKLFF. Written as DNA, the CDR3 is TGTGCCAGCACAGGGGGCCCTGGAGAAAAACTGTTTTTT.

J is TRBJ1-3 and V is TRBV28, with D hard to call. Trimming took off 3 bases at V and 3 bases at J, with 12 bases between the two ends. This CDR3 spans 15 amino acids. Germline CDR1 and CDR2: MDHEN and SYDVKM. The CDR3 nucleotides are TGTGCCAGCAGTTTCTCGGCCGCGGGTGGAAACACCATATATTTT. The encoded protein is CASSFSAAGGNTIYF. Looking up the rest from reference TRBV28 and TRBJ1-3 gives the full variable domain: DVKVTQSSRYLVKRTGEKVFLECVQDMDHENMFWYRQDPGLGLRLIYFSYDVKMKEKGDIPEGYSVSREKKERFSLILESASTNQTSMYLCASSFSAAGGNTIYFGEGSWLTVV.

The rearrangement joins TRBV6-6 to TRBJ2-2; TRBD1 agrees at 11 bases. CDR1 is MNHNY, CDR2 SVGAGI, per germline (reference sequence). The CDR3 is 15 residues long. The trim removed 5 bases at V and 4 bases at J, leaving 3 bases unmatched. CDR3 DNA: TGTGCCAGCAGTCGGACAGGGGGCCTCACCGGGGAGCTGTTTTTT. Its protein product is CASSRTGGLTGELFF.

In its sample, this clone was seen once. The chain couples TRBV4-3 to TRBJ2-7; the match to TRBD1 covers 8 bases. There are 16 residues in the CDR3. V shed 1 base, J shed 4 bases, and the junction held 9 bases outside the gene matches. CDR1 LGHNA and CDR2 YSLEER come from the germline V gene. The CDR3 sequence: CASSQVTGNRGYEQYF. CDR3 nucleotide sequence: TGCGCCAGCAGCCAAGTAACAGGGAACAGGGGGTACGAGCAGTACTTC.